Presented here are 20 T cell receptor beta chains from one specimen sequenced in a study of a mutant IDH1 vaccine in newly diagnosed glioma. Specified time point: week 35, safety follow-up. In the vaccine, a single dose held 300 ug of the mutant IDH1 20-mer peptide, along with topical imiquimod. Profiled with immunoSEQ multiplex PCR; TCRdb holds only in-frame clones, not every one. The repertoire has about 32,000 clones, over 70% of them found once; the top ten carry about 9.3%. Antigen specificity for these receptors is unknown. Source: PBMCs, taken from a glioma patient whose treatment included an IDH1 peptide vaccine. The receptors shown here come from a woman aged 25-40 years with glioma. Some clones in this sample may be carry-over from other donors' samples.

The V gene is TRBV2, the J gene TRBJ1-3, with 8 bases aligning to TRBD1. Unmatched junction bases numbered 10, after V lost 5 bases and J lost 7 bases. The germline V gene encodes CDR1 SNHLY and CDR2 FYNNEI. The CDR3 spans 15 residues. The CDR3 is CASSLGQAPSNTIYF. The CDR3 DNA sequence: TGTGCCAGCAGTCTGGGACAGGCCCCTTCGAACACCATATATTTT. Full variable domain (rest looked up from reference TRBV2 and TRBJ1-3): EPEVTQTPSHQVTQMGQEVILRCVPISNHLYFYWYRQILGQKVEFLVSFYNNEISEKSEIFDDQFSVERPDGSNFTLKIRSTKLEDSAMYFCASSLGQAPSNTIYFGEGSWLTVV.

The genes are TRBV7-2 and TRBJ2-7, with unresolved D. The germline gives CDR1 SGHTA, CDR2 FQGNSA. The CDR3 spans 15 residues. The V end lost 5 bases, the J end lost 2 bases, and 16 bases lay between the germline ends. Here the CDR3 reads CASSPPLGYAYEQYF. The CDR3 DNA reads TGTGCCAGCAGCCCACCCTTGGGCTACGCCTACGAGCAGTACTTC.

The chain employs TRBV5-4 and TRBJ2-1, with 8 positions matching TRBD2. The V segment lost 5 bases and the J segment 6 bases; nucleotides outside the gene matches: 10. The CDR3 has 15 amino acids. CDR1 is SGHNT and CDR2 is YYREEE in the germline V gene (reference sequence). This CDR3 is CASRTSGGRLNEQFF. The DNA of the CDR3 is TGTGCCAGCAGAACGAGCGGCGGGAGGCTCAATGAGCAGTTCTTC. The full variable domain, with the rest looked up from reference TRBV5-4 and TRBJ2-1, is ETGVTQSPTHLIKTRGQQVTLRCSSQSGHNTVSWYQQALGQGPQFIFQYYREEENGRGNFPPRFSGLQFPNYSSELNVNALELDDSALYLCASRTSGGRLNEQFFGPGTRLTVL.

The V call is TRBV6-1, the J call TRBJ2-1, with 8 nucleotides matching TRBD2. The CDR3 covers 12 residues. Losses at the gene ends were 8 bases for V and 8 bases for J; bases not matched to a gene: 5. The germline CDR1 and CDR2 sequences are MNHNS and SASEGT. CDR3 DNA: TGTGCCAGCGGGGGCGGGGGGCATGAGCAGTTCTTC. Its translation: CASGGGGHEQFF.

The chain employs TRBV29-1 and TRBJ1-1; the match to TRBD1 covers 9 bases. The CDR3 has 15 amino acids. J lost 6 bases, V lost 6 bases, and 14 bases had no gene match. Germline V gene lookup returns CDR1 SQVTM and CDR2 ANQGSEA. As DNA, the CDR3 is TGCAGCGTGGTCGGGACAGGGTTCAGGTATGCTGAAGCTTTCTTT. This encodes CSVVGTGFRYAEAFF.

The CDR3 coding sequence is TGTGCTAGTGGTTTGGTATTAAACAGGGACGCCTACGAGCAGTACTTC. This gives the protein CASGLVLNRDAYEQYF. The genes are TRBV12-5 and TRBJ2-7, with D tentatively TRBD1 (6 bases). The V end lost 0 bases, the J end lost 2 bases, and 14 bases lay between the germline ends. The CDR3 extends over 16 amino acids. CDR1 is LGHNT and CDR2 is FRNRAP in the germline V gene.

The chain links TRBV18 to TRBJ1-5; a weak D match, TRBD1 (6 bases). CDR3 length equals 14 residues. Trimming cost V 6 bases and J 4 bases, with 13 bases left between them. Germline CDR1 is KGHSH and CDR2 is LQKENI. The CDR3 region is CASSPGQWNQPQHF. The CDR3 DNA is TGTGCCAGCTCCCCGGGACAATGGAATCAGCCCCAGCATTTT.

This clone was detected only a few times. The V and J genes are TRBV7-9 and TRBJ1-1; D might be TRBD1 (6 bases). This CDR3 comprises 15 residues. Between the trimmed V and J ends, which lost 4 bases and 0 bases, there was a span of 12 bases. Germline loops: CDR1 SEHNR, CDR2 FQNEAQ (reference sequence). CDR3: CASSSLTGMNTEAFF. The CDR3, as DNA: TGTGCCAGCAGCTCCTTGACAGGCATGAACACTGAAGCTTTCTTT.

V usage is TRBV6-5 and J usage is TRBJ2-1; TRBD2 is a possible D gene (6 bases). The CDR3 sequence is 15 residues long. The V and J ends lost 4 bases and 7 bases respectively, with 17 bases between them. Germline values: CDR1 MNHEY, CDR2 SVGAGI. CDR3 coding DNA: TGTGCCAGCAGTTTTTCAACGGGAGCGACGAATGAGCAGTTCTTC. This encodes CASSFSTGATNEQFF.

J is TRBJ2-6 and V is TRBV5-5, with D possibly being TRBD1 (6 bases). Trimming cost V 4 bases and J 4 bases, with 12 bases left between them. CDR1 is SGHKS and CDR2 is YYEKEE in the germline V gene (reference sequence). The CDR3 runs 15 residues. The CDR3 nucleotides read TGTGCCAGCAGCGCAACAGGGACCGGGGCCAACGTCCTGACTTTC. As protein: CASSATGTGANVLTF.

The chain uses TRBV19 and TRBJ1-5; D unclear. Germline V gene sequence: CDR1 LNHDA, CDR2 SQIVND (reference sequence). V shed 6 bases and J shed 1 base, with 16 bases lying between them. The CDR3 runs 16 residues. CDR3 DNA sequence: TGTGCCAGTAGCGTATATGAAGCCGGAAGCAATCAGCCCCAGCATTTT. Translated, it gives CASSVYEAGSNQPQHF.

This clone was counted a single time. The V gene is TRBV5-4, the J gene TRBJ1-5, with 7 bases lining up with TRBD1. Germline V CDR1 and CDR2: SGHNT, YYREEE (reference sequence). J lost 7 bases, V lost 4 bases, and 8 bases had no gene match. The CDR3 has 14 amino acids. CDR3 bases: TGTGCCAGCAGCCCCGACAGGGACAGACAGCCCCAGCATTTT. Residues: CASSPDRDRQPQHF.

The chain combines TRBV4-1 with TRBJ1-5; the D is unclear. CDR3 length: 15 residues. Per the germline V gene, CDR1 is MGHRA and CDR2 is YSYEKL. Trimming took 1 base from V and 4 from J, leaving 11 bases between them. The CDR3 DNA reads TGCGCCAGCAGCCAAGTTTTAGGCCAGAATCAGCCCCAGCATTTT. Protein sequence: CASSQVLGQNQPQHF.

The chain combines TRBV5-1 with TRBJ2-2, with D perhaps matching TRBD2 (7 bases). From germline, CDR1 is SGHRS and CDR2 YFSETQ. This CDR3 spans 15 amino acids. Trimming took 0 bases from V and 3 from J, leaving 9 bases between them. The chain's CDR3 is CASSLEGGDTGELFF. For the CDR3, the DNA is TGCGCCAGCAGCTTGGAAGGGGGGGACACCGGGGAGCTGTTTTTT.

Comment on this clone: This same CDR3 is encoded by further DNA sequences in the sample. V usage is TRBV4-2 and J usage is TRBJ1-1; D might be TRBD1 (5 bases). CDR1 and CDR2 from the germline V gene are LGHNA and YNFKEQ. This CDR3 has 19 amino acids. The ends were cut back, 0 bases at V and 2 bases at J, with 22 bases in the middle. The CDR3 bases are TGTGCCAGCAGCCAAGATCTTCCCCTGTTGACAGTATTCAACACTGAAGCTTTCTTT. Translated: CASSQDLPLLTVFNTEAFF.

This clone has a handful of counts. The chain couples TRBV6-6 to TRBJ1-5; a weak D match, TRBD1 (6 bases). Germline V lookup: CDR1 MNHNY, CDR2 SVGAGI (reference sequence). The length of the CDR3 is 15 residues. V shed 8 bases and J shed 6 bases, with 20 bases lying between them. CDR3: CASEKGGVSLQPQHF. DNA of the CDR3: TGTGCCAGCGAGAAGGGGGGGGTAAGTCTTCAGCCCCAGCATTTT.

The chain joins TRBV10-2 to TRBJ1-5; D remains unclear. CDR3 length: 15 amino acids. Looked up from germline, CDR1 is WSHSY and CDR2 is SAAADI. V was shortened by 1 base and J by 7 bases, with 14 bases between the two germline ends. The CDR3 region is CASSEFTPGRQPQHF. CDR3 coding DNA: TGCGCCAGCAGTGAGTTCACCCCGGGTAGACAGCCCCAGCATTTT.

V gene TRBV14 combines with J gene TRBJ2-2; TRBD1 might be the D (5 bases). This CDR3 is 15 amino acids long. Germline CDR1 is SGHDN and CDR2 is FVKESK. Trimming shortened V by 1 base and J by 3 bases, and 9 bases separated the two germline ends. CDR3 in DNA: TGTGCCAGCAGCCAAGGGACATCCTACACCGGGGAGCTGTTTTTT. This translates into CASSQGTSYTGELFF. Together with reference TRBV14 and TRBJ2-2, the CDR3 gives the full variable domain: EAGVTQFPSHSVIEKGQTVTLRCDPISGHDNLYWYRRVMGKEIKFLLHFVKESKQDESGMPNNRFLAERTGGTYSTLKVQPAELEDSGVYFCASSQGTSYTGELFFGEGSRLTVL.

V gene TRBV6-5 combines with J gene TRBJ2-7; no definite D call. The germline V and J ends were trimmed by 4 bases and 5 bases, with 6 bases remaining between them. Germline CDR1 MNHEY, CDR2 SVGAGI. The length of the CDR3 is 11 residues. The CDR3 DNA follows: TGTGCCAGCAGTTGGGCAGACGAGCAGTACTTC. It is translated as CASSWADEQYF.

This chain uses TRBV27 with TRBJ2-7; tentative D call: TRBD2 (6 bases). V lost 2 bases, J lost 5 bases, and 10 bases lay in between. This CDR3 is built from 13 residues. Germline CDR1 reads MNHEY; CDR2 reads SMNVEV (reference sequence). The CDR3 protein is CASSLGGSDEQYF. As DNA, the CDR3 is TGTGCCAGCAGTTTAGGGGGGTCCGACGAGCAGTACTTC.